These 30 T cell receptor beta chains share one sample of origin, sequenced in a study of shared clonotypes between healthy human individuals. The data were produced by immunoSEQ multiplex PCR, yet TCRdb's version contains in-frame clones alone and is incomplete. The sample lists some 1,100,000 clones, approximately 78% occurring once. What was sequenced was memory CD4+ T cells from PBMCs. The subset here: CD45RA-negative fraction. Source of these receptors: a man aged 18 to 30 in good health. Some clones in this sample may be carry-over from other donors' samples.

The gene calls are TRBV7-2 and TRBJ1-2; 9 nucleotides match TRBD1. CDR3 length: 15 amino acids. Trimming cost V 6 bases and J 0 bases; bases outside gene matches: 5. The V gene's germline CDR1 is SGHTA and CDR2 FQGNSA. This chain's CDR3 is CASSVDRGPNYGYTF. The CDR3, as DNA: TGTGCCAGCAGTGTGGACAGGGGACCTAACTATGGCTACACCTTC.

The chain couples TRBV6-5 to TRBJ1-4; D remains unclear. V dropped 2 bases and J dropped 8 bases, with 18 bases sitting between them. Germline loops: CDR1 MNHEY, CDR2 SVGAGI. The CDR3 is 16 amino acids. The CDR3 DNA is TGTGCCAGCAGTTACCAGGCCCCACACGGAGGAGAAAAACTGTTTTTT. It yields the protein CASSYQAPHGGEKLFF.

The chain links TRBV5-8 to TRBJ2-3; tentatively, D is TRBD1 (7 bases). Trimming shortened V by 0 bases and J by 2 bases, and 13 bases separated the two germline ends. This CDR3 is 16 amino acids long. The germline gives CDR1 SGHTS, CDR2 YDEGEE. The CDR3 nucleotides are TGTGCCAGCAGCTTGGAGGGCAGGGGGGCCACAGATACGCAGTATTTT. It is translated as CASSLEGRGATDTQYF.

Here the CDR3 DNA reads TGTGCCAGCGCGGGACAGGGGGCGGTTGGGGCCAACGTCCTGACTTTC. As protein: CASAGQGAVGANVLTF. The chain combines TRBV18 with TRBJ2-6, with TRBD1 matching 12 bases. The germline V gene has CDR1 KGHSH and CDR2 LQKENI. The CDR3 runs 16 residues. The junction had 5 bases not matched to a gene; V was cut back by 8 bases and J by 3 bases.

The chain links TRBV9 to TRBJ2-5, with 9 bases fitting TRBD2. CDR3 length: 15 amino acids. CDR1 is SGDLS, CDR2 YYNGEE, per germline. V lost 3 bases and J lost 2; bases outside the gene matches: 5. CDR3 loop: CASSAGTSSQETQYF. The CDR3 nucleotides read TGTGCCAGCAGCGCCGGGACTAGCAGTCAAGAGACCCAGTACTTC. The full variable domain, with the rest looked up from reference TRBV9 and TRBJ2-5, is DSGVTQTPKHLITATGQRVTLRCSPRSGDLSVYWYQQSLDQGLQFLIQYYNGEERAKGNILERFSAQQFPDLHSELNLSSLELGDSALYFCASSAGTSSQETQYFGPGTRLLVL.

The chain uses TRBV6-5 and TRBJ2-3; D is uncertain. Germline V gives CDR1 MNHEY, CDR2 SVGAGI. The CDR3 length is 12 residues. V gave up 10 bases and J gave up 1 base, with 9 bases separating them. For the CDR3, the DNA is TGTGCCACCAGACCCGGCACAGATACGCAGTATTTT. Translation gives CATRPGTDTQYF.

On this clone: The identical CDR3 is also encoded by other nucleotide sequences in the sample. The chain couples TRBV7-2 to TRBJ1-2; the D is unclear. The V gene lost 1 base and the J gene lost 4 bases, with 10 bases spanning the gap. Germline CDR1 and CDR2: SGHTA and FQGNSA. This CDR3 spans 14 amino acids. The CDR3 region has the DNA TGTGCCAGCAGCTTAGGTACGGGCCCCTATGGCTACACCTTC. Its translation is CASSLGTGPYGYTF. Full variable domain (rest looked up from reference TRBV7-2 and TRBJ1-2): GAGVSQSPSNKVTEKGKDVELRCDPISGHTALYWYRQSLGQGLEFLIYFQGNSAPDKSGLPSDRFSAERTGGSVSTLTIQRTQQEDSAVYLCASSLGTGPYGYTFGSGTRLTVV.

The V gene is TRBV18, the J gene TRBJ1-2, with 12 bases that match TRBD1. J gave up 5 bases and V 0 bases, and 4 bases lay outside the gene matches. Germline V gene sequence: CDR1 KGHSH, CDR2 LQKENI. This CDR3 has 16 residues. The CDR3 bases are TGTGCCAGCTCACCACCGGGGACAGGGGGCTCATATGGCTACACCTTC. Amino acid sequence: CASSPPGTGGSYGYTF.

The rearrangement links TRBV7-9 to TRBJ1-1; 7 nucleotides match TRBD1. Germline CDR1 SEHNR, CDR2 FQNEAQ (reference sequence). With V trimmed by 1 base and J by 11 bases, 16 bases remained unmatched. This CDR3 comprises 16 residues. This chain's CDR3 is CASSLDKGASLGQAFF. The CDR3 region has the DNA TGTGCCAGCAGCTTAGACAAGGGGGCCAGTCTCGGTCAGGCTTTCTTT.

Ten or more counts support this clone. The chain combines TRBV6-5 with TRBJ2-5; TRBD1 is a possible D gene (7 bases). The CDR3 has 13 amino acids. Germline V lookup: CDR1 MNHEY, CDR2 SVGAGI. V was cut by 6 bases and J by 2 bases, with 10 bases left in between. The CDR3 region has the DNA TGTGCCAGCAGCCCAGGGGGGCAAGAGACCCAGTACTTC. Its translation is CASSPGGQETQYF.

Concerning this clone itself: A single base separates this from a much larger clone, so it may be a read error. J is TRBJ2-7 and V is TRBV14; 10 positions agree with TRBD1. The ends lost 4 bases at V and 2 bases at J; junction bases unmatched: 2. From germline, CDR1 is SGHDN and CDR2 FVKESK. The CDR3 runs to 14 residues. DNA for the CDR3: TGTGCCAGCAGCCCCGGGACAGGGGCCTACGAGCAGTACTTC. Translation: CASSPGTGAYEQYF.

The chain carries TRBV2 and TRBJ2-6, with D perhaps assigned TRBD1 or TRBD2 (6 bases each). The CDR3 consists of 17 residues. Per the germline V gene, CDR1 is SNHLY and CDR2 is FYNNEI. V lost 5 bases and J lost 2, with 16 bases in between. The CDR3 DNA follows: TGTGCCAGCAGTCCCCGAGACGGGGGCGCTGGGGCCAACGTCCTGACTTTC. Translated, it gives CASSPRDGGAGANVLTF.

This chain connects TRBV19 to TRBJ2-7; D is possibly TRBD1 or TRBD2 (5 bases each). The germline V gene has CDR1 LNHDA and CDR2 SQIVND (reference sequence). Trimming removed 3 bases at V and 5 bases at J, with 14 bases between. The CDR3 runs to 14 residues. CDR3: CASSIILGEHEQYF. The CDR3 coding sequence is TGTGCCAGTAGTATTATCTTAGGGGAGCACGAGCAGTACTTC. The full variable domain, in which reference TRBV19 and TRBJ2-7 provide the parts outside the CDR3, is DGGITQSPKYLFRKEGQNVTLSCEQNLNHDAMYWYRQDPGQGLRLIYYSQIVNDFQKGDIAEGYSVSREKKESFPLTVTSAQKNPTAFYLCASSIILGEHEQYFGPGTRLTVT.

Here the CDR3 reads CASNLPGTSANNEQFF. In DNA, the CDR3 is TGTGCCAGCAACCTTCCCGGGACTAGCGCCAACAATGAGCAGTTCTTC. The V and J genes are TRBV28 and TRBJ2-1; TRBD2 matches 10 bases. The CDR3 extends over 16 amino acids. The V and J ends lost 7 bases and 5 bases, in that order; junction bases with no gene match: 11. In germline, CDR1 is MDHEN, CDR2 SYDVKM.

This clone was picked up one time. The gene calls are TRBV10-3 and TRBJ2-1; no definite D call. This CDR3 has 15 amino acids. Trimming pared 0 bases from V and 2 bases from J, leaving 8 bases between. From germline, CDR1 is ENHRY and CDR2 SYGVKD. This chain's CDR3 is CAISESGSTYNEQFF. CDR3 nucleotides: TGTGCCATCAGTGAGTCGGGCAGCACCTACAATGAGCAGTTCTTC.

This chain joins TRBV29-1 and TRBJ2-1; D is possibly TRBD2 (6 bases). V shed 8 bases and J shed 4 bases, with 12 bases lying between them. The CDR3 sequence is 12 residues long. The germline gives CDR1 SQVTM, CDR2 ANQGSEA. In DNA, the CDR3 is TGCAGCTTGGGGGGACCTTACAATGAGCAGTTCTTC. Translating gives CSLGGPYNEQFF.

The chain combines TRBV10-3 with TRBJ2-5; D gene ambiguous. This CDR3 spans 14 amino acids. CDR1 is ENHRY, CDR2 SYGVKD, per germline. V lost 3 bases and J 3 bases, leaving 11 bases between the germline ends. The CDR3 nucleotides are TGTGCCATCAGTGACCCGACTCGCAAAGAGACCCAGTACTTC. As protein: CAISDPTRKETQYF.

On this clone: This CDR3 is also generated by other DNA sequences in the sample. The J gene is TRBJ2-7, the V gene TRBV11-2; D uncertain. The CDR3 covers 13 residues. V was clipped by 0 bases and J by 4 bases, with 7 bases between them. Germline CDR1 and CDR2: SGHAT and FQNNGV. The CDR3 bases are TGTGCCAGCAGCTTAGACAGACCGTACGAGCAGTACTTC. This gives the protein CASSLDRPYEQYF.

This chain links TRBV10-3 with TRBJ2-2, with 7 bases that match TRBD2. V dropped 3 bases and J dropped 3; count of bases not matched to a gene: 13. The CDR3 is 18 residues long. Per the germline V gene, CDR1 is ENHRY and CDR2 is SYGVKD. CDR3 sequence reads: CAISDPFGAGEDTGELFF. The CDR3 DNA follows: TGTGCCATCAGTGACCCCTTCGGGGCGGGAGAGGACACCGGGGAGCTGTTTTTT.

The V call is TRBV29-1, the J call TRBJ1-2; the match to TRBD1 covers 8 bases. V was pared by 6 bases and J by 7 bases, with 10 bases of the junction left unmatched. CDR1 is SQVTM, CDR2 ANQGSEA, per germline. CDR3 size: 13 residues. The CDR3 reads CSVEPGQASGYTF. The CDR3, as DNA: TGCAGCGTCGAGCCGGGACAGGCCTCTGGCTACACCTTC.

This clone was seen a single time. The rearrangement links TRBV11-3 to TRBJ2-5; 8 bases map to TRBD1. This CDR3 region has 15 residues. Germline V gene lookup returns CDR1 SGHNT and CDR2 YENEEA. With V trimmed by 3 bases and J by 5 bases, 8 bases remained unmatched. The CDR3 is CASSFSGGQEETQYF. The DNA for the CDR3 is TGTGCCAGCAGCTTTTCAGGGGGCCAGGAGGAGACCCAGTACTTC.

This chain joins TRBV6-5 and TRBJ1-3; possibly TRBD1 for D (6 bases). The germline gives CDR1 MNHEY, CDR2 SVGAGI. Deletions cut 6 bases from V and 3 bases from J, with 12 bases between. The CDR3 covers 14 residues. The CDR3 reads CASRADRNGNTIYF. The CDR3, as DNA: TGTGCCAGCAGAGCCGACAGGAATGGAAACACCATATATTTT.

As for this clone: The same CDR3 also results from other DNA sequences found in this sample. The chain links TRBV5-1 to TRBJ2-7, with 10 bases that match TRBD1. The germline V gene has CDR1 SGHRS and CDR2 YFSETQ. The CDR3 has 14 residues. Unmatched junction bases numbered 2, after V lost 1 base and J lost 4 bases. CDR3: CASSLRQGAYEQYF. The CDR3 nucleotides read TGCGCCAGCAGCTTGAGACAGGGGGCGTACGAGCAGTACTTC.

Concerning this clone itself: Different DNA sequences within this sample yield the same CDR3. J is TRBJ2-7 and V is TRBV30; no clear D. Germline-derived CDR1 and CDR2 are GTSNPN and SVGIG (reference sequence). The ends were cut back, 3 bases at V and 1 base at J, with 4 bases in the middle. The CDR3 has 11 amino acids. CDR3 nucleotide sequence: TGTGCCTGGAGCCCTTCCTACGAGCAGTACTTC. Translation: CAWSPSYEQYF.

The chain is built from TRBV14 and TRBJ2-1, with D perhaps TRBD1 (5 bases). The ends were cut back, 0 bases at V and 8 bases at J, with 11 bases in the middle. Germline loops: CDR1 SGHDN, CDR2 FVKESK. The CDR3 is 14 amino acids. Here the CDR3 DNA reads TGTGCCAGCAGCCAAGATCCCTTCAGGGATGAGCAGTTCTTC. Translating it yields CASSQDPFRDEQFF.

The V and J genes are TRBV9 and TRBJ2-1; perhaps TRBD2 as D (6 bases). Germline CDR1 and CDR2: SGDLS and YYNGEE. The CDR3 is made up of 15 amino acids. The V and J ends lost 3 bases and 4 bases respectively, with 14 bases between them. CDR3: CASSAGGLAYNEQFF. The DNA for the CDR3 is TGTGCCAGCAGCGCAGGAGGGTTGGCATACAATGAGCAGTTCTTC. Drawing the rest from reference TRBV9 and TRBJ2-1, the complete variable domain is DSGVTQTPKHLITATGQRVTLRCSPRSGDLSVYWYQQSLDQGLQFLIQYYNGEERAKGNILERFSAQQFPDLHSELNLSSLELGDSALYFCASSAGGLAYNEQFFGPGTRLTVL.

This chain joins TRBV29-1 and TRBJ2-5, with D maybe TRBD1 (5 bases). Germline loops: CDR1 SQVTM, CDR2 ANQGSEA. The V end was cut by 4 bases, the J end by 4 bases, with 13 bases between. The CDR3 has 13 residues. The CDR3 nucleotides read TGCAGCGTTGGGGGCCACCGTGGAGAGACCCAGTACTTC. It yields the protein CSVGGHRGETQYF.

This clone was observed a few times. This chain uses TRBV25-1 with TRBJ1-1, with 8 bases fitting TRBD1. This CDR3 contains 12 residues. J was trimmed by 9 bases and V by 4 bases; bases with no gene match: 4. Germline lookup yields CDR1 MGHDK and CDR2 SYGVNS. CDR3 nucleotides: TGTGCCAGCAGTGGTGGGACAGGCAAAGCTTTCTTT. Its translation: CASSGGTGKAFF.

The chain employs TRBV29-1 and TRBJ2-1; TRBD1 matches at 7 bases. This CDR3 region has 13 residues. Germline V lookup: CDR1 SQVTM, CDR2 ANQGSEA. The trim removed 2 bases at V and 7 bases at J, leaving 5 bases unmatched. The CDR3 bases are TGCAGCGTTGAAACAGGGGTGGATAATGAGCAGTTCTTC. It specifies CSVETGVDNEQFF.

This rearrangement joins TRBV2 to TRBJ2-5, with 8 bases identical to TRBD1. V gave up 3 bases and J gave up 1 base; unmatched junction bases: 4. Germline-derived CDR1 and CDR2 are SNHLY and FYNNEI. The CDR3 is made up of 15 amino acids. The CDR3 region is CASSDDRGIQETQYF. In DNA form, the CDR3 reads TGTGCCAGCAGTGACGACAGGGGAATCCAAGAGACCCAGTACTTC. Supplemented by reference TRBV2 and TRBJ2-5, the full variable domain reads EPEVTQTPSHQVTQMGQEVILRCVPISNHLYFYWYRQILGQKVEFLVSFYNNEISEKSEIFDDQFSVERPDGSNFTLKIRSTKLEDSAMYFCASSDDRGIQETQYFGPGTRLLVL.